The 8 T cell receptor beta chains presented below share a single source sample, sequenced in a study of human T cells and chemical hapten exposure. Via MiXCR, TCRdb re-called the RACE reads, giving one row per CDR3 protein. The profile shows some 93,000 distinct CDR3 sequences, around 8.8% of them singletons. The time point was: healthy volunteer bleed at 2 weeks. Before extraction, the whole blood was not fractionated, and total RNA was taken from it. The sequenced material came from whole blood. All receptors derive from a female donor in good health. Some clones in this sample may be carry-over from other donors' samples.

This clonotype was seen many times. The chain couples TRBV20-1 to TRBJ2-7; TRBD2 aligns across 7 bases. V shed 1 base and J 0 bases; nucleotides not matched to a gene: 6. The CDR3 runs 15 residues. CDR1 is DFQATT, CDR2 SNEGSKA, per germline (reference sequence). The CDR3, as DNA: TGCAGTGCTAGAGTCCCTAGCGGTTACTCCTACGAGCAGTACTTC. It yields the protein CSARVPSGYSYEQYF.

J is TRBJ2-7 and V is TRBV18, with D possibly TRBD2 on 5 matching bases. Germline V CDR1 and CDR2: KGHSH, LQKENI. CDR3 length: 13 amino acids. Between the trimmed V and J ends, which lost 2 bases and 7 bases, there was a span of 12 bases. The CDR3 is CASSPGSEWEQYF. DNA for the CDR3: TGTGCCAGCTCACCAGGTAGCGAATGGGAGCAGTACTTC.

This clonotype has ten or more counts. V is TRBV4-3 and J is TRBJ1-4; unclear D gene. The germline CDR1 and CDR2 sequences are LGHNA and YSLEER. The CDR3 is made up of 13 amino acids. Trimming shortened V by 6 bases and J by 4 bases, and 9 bases separated the two germline ends. This CDR3 is CASSPGFNEKLFF. The CDR3 nucleotides read TGCGCCAGCAGTCCTGGATTTAATGAAAAACTGTTTTTT.

This clonotype was picked up a small number of times. This chain connects TRBV5-1 to TRBJ2-5, with 7 bases fitting TRBD2. From germline, CDR1 is SGHRS and CDR2 YFSETQ. The J segment lost 3 bases and the V segment lost 2 bases, leaving 10 bases of the junction unmatched. The CDR3 is 16 residues long. The CDR3 region is CASSLGLVGVKETQYF. In DNA form, the CDR3 reads TGCGCCAGCAGCTTAGGACTAGTAGGAGTGAAAGAGACCCAGTACTTC.

This clonotype was counted many times. This chain uses TRBV29-1 with TRBJ2-7, with D tentatively TRBD1 (5 bases). There are 13 residues in the CDR3. From germline, CDR1 is SQVTM and CDR2 ANQGSEA. Trimming took 3 bases from V and 0 from J, leaving 9 bases between them. The CDR3 nucleotides are TGCAGCGTTGAGAACAGGAACTCCTACGAGCAGTACTTC. Translated: CSVENRNSYEQYF.

This clonotype was counted only a few times. V is TRBV19 and J is TRBJ2-5; either TRBD1 or TRBD2 may supply D (5 bases each). V gave up 4 bases and J gave up 9 bases, with 12 bases separating them. This CDR3 comprises 12 residues. Germline CDR1 reads LNHDA; CDR2 reads SQIVND (reference sequence). DNA for the CDR3: TGTGCCAGTAGTAGGGGACCGACGGCCCAGTACTTC. Protein product: CASSRGPTAQYF. The entire variable domain, with the rest obtained from reference TRBV19 and TRBJ2-5, is as follows: DGGITQSPKYLFRKEGQNVTLSCEQNLNHDAMYWYRQDPGQGLRLIYYSQIVNDFQKGDIAEGYSVSREKKESFPLTVTSAQKNPTAFYLCASSRGPTAQYFGPGTRLLVL.

This clonotype was recorded only once. This may come from a read error, since a much larger clone is one base off. J is TRBJ2-3 and V is TRBV25-1, with 7 positions matching TRBD1. Germline V gene sequence: CDR1 MGHDK, CDR2 SYGVNS. CDR3 length equals 17 residues. J lost 1 base, V lost 4 bases, and 11 bases had no gene match. CDR3 sequence (DNA): TGTGCCAGCAGTGGGCAACCGGGACAGAGGGGCACAGATACGCAGTATTTT. As protein: CASSGQPGQRGTDTQYF.

The chain uses TRBV24-1 and TRBJ2-5; the D is unclear. Deletions cut 5 bases from V and 5 bases from J, with 17 bases between. Germline CDR1 reads KGHDR; CDR2 reads SFDVKD. The CDR3 totals 15 residues. As DNA, the CDR3 is TGTGCCACCAGTGGCTCGTCCCAAAGGGTCGAGACCCAGTACTTC. Translating gives CATSGSSQRVETQYF.